This passage covers 17 T cell receptor beta chains from one sample sequenced in a study of cytomegalovirus exposure and HLA in healthy donors. Vbeta (60) and Jbeta (13) primers were used in the PCR. Clones were read by immunoSEQ multiplex PCR, and TCRdb kept only the in-frame ones, dropping some. This table has 160,000 or so clones, 81% appearing once. Specimen: PBMCs. The origin of the receptors is a man aged 50-60 years in good health and CMV-seropositive.

The V and J genes are TRBV7-8 and TRBJ2-1, with 12 bases fitting TRBD2. J lost 4 bases, V lost 6 bases, and 4 bases had no gene match. The CDR3 runs to 15 residues. Germline CDR1 and CDR2: SGHVS and FQNEAQ. CDR3 coding DNA: TGTGCCAGCAGGTCCGGGACTAGCGGGTACAATGAGCAGTTCTTC. Translating gives CASRSGTSGYNEQFF.

This clone was seen only a few times. The rearrangement joins TRBV2 to TRBJ1-5, with D possibly being TRBD1 (6 bases). Germline CDR1 SNHLY, CDR2 FYNNEI. V was cut by 6 bases and J by 0 bases, with 12 bases left in between. This CDR3 comprises 15 residues. CDR3 in DNA: TGTGCCAGCAGAGGGGGAGAGGTTAGCAATCAGCCCCAGCATTTT. Protein: CASRGGEVSNQPQHF.

The V call is TRBV6-5, the J call TRBJ2-3, with D tentatively TRBD1 (6 bases). The ends were cut back, 5 bases at V and 6 bases at J, with 12 bases in the middle. CDR3 length: 13 residues. The V gene's germline CDR1 is MNHEY and CDR2 SVGAGI. In nucleotides, the CDR3 is TGTGCCAGCAGTCATGGGGGCTGGGATACGCAGTATTTT. Encoded protein: CASSHGGWDTQYF.

The V gene is TRBV4-3, the J gene TRBJ1-5, with a tentative D call TRBD1 (5 bases). Trimming took 1 base from V and 1 from J, leaving 17 bases between them. The CDR3 contains 18 residues. In germline, CDR1 is LGHNA, CDR2 YSLEER. CDR3 in DNA: TGCGCCAGCAGCCAAGGCACGTGGGGGGACGCGAGCAATCAGCCCCAGCATTTT. Its translation is CASSQGTWGDASNQPQHF.

The chain joins TRBV4-1 to TRBJ1-1, with TRBD1 matching over 8 bases. V lost 4 bases and J lost 5; bases outside the gene matches: 12. Germline loops: CDR1 MGHRA, CDR2 YSYEKL. The CDR3 is 16 residues long. CDR3 DNA sequence: TGCGCCAGCAGCCCAGGGGGCGCGACCCTTCGGACTGAAGCTTTCTTT. This translates into CASSPGGATLRTEAFF.

The J gene is TRBJ2-1, the V gene TRBV9; D gene ambiguous. Looked up from germline, CDR1 is SGDLS and CDR2 is YYNGEE. The V gene lost 0 bases and the J gene lost 5 bases, with 3 bases spanning the gap. The CDR3 loop spans 12 amino acids. CDR3 protein: CASSVANNEQFF. CDR3 DNA: TGTGCCAGCAGCGTAGCCAACAATGAGCAGTTCTTC.

The chain joins TRBV28 to TRBJ2-7, with 8 nucleotides matching TRBD2. From germline, CDR1 is MDHEN and CDR2 SYDVKM. Trimming removed 2 bases from V and 6 bases from J; junction bases left unmatched: 3. The CDR3 sequence is 13 residues long. The CDR3 DNA sequence: TGTGCCAGCAGTTTAGCCGGGGGGGGCGAGCAGTACTTC. Its translation is CASSLAGGGEQYF.

In this sample, this clone turned up once. The rearrangement joins TRBV5-1 to TRBJ2-3; D is unclear. The CDR3 covers 13 residues. V gave up 4 bases and J gave up 2 bases, with 8 bases separating them. Germline CDR1 is SGHRS and CDR2 is YFSETQ. The CDR3 region has the DNA TGCGCCAGCAGCGAACAAATCACAGATACGCAGTATTTT. Translated, it gives CASSEQITDTQYF.

The gene calls are TRBV2 and TRBJ1-5; D may be TRBD1 (5 bases). This CDR3 contains 17 residues. Deletions cut 4 bases from V and 3 bases from J, with 19 bases between. Germline CDR1 reads SNHLY; CDR2 reads FYNNEI. The CDR3 reads CASSVGPRGGDNQPQHF. CDR3 nucleotides: TGTGCCAGCAGTGTTGGGCCCCGGGGAGGGGACAATCAGCCCCAGCATTTT.

This chain uses TRBV7-9 with TRBJ1-1; TRBD1 aligns across 8 bases. The germline V gene encodes CDR1 SEHNR and CDR2 FQNEAQ (reference sequence). There are 14 residues in the CDR3. Unmatched junction bases numbered 9, after V lost 1 base and J lost 11 bases. The chain's CDR3 is CASSLGGGQDLAFF. Here the CDR3 DNA reads TGTGCCAGCAGCTTAGGGGGGGGACAGGATTTGGCTTTCTTT.

The chain joins TRBV13 to TRBJ1-2; D gene unclear. This CDR3 region has 14 residues. Germline values: CDR1 PRHDT, CDR2 FYEKMQ (reference sequence). V lost 0 bases to trimming and J lost 8 bases, with 13 bases between them. Written as DNA, the CDR3 is TGTGCCAGCAGCTTAGGCGCGGTAAAAGGAGGCTACACCTTC. Its translation: CASSLGAVKGGYTF.

The chain links TRBV27 to TRBJ1-5, with a possible D match to TRBD1 (6 bases). This CDR3 spans 15 amino acids. Trimming took off 4 bases at V and 7 bases at J, with 17 bases between the two ends. Germline CDR1 and CDR2: MNHEY and SMNVEV (reference sequence). CDR3 sequence reads: CASSSGRGRRQPQHF. The CDR3, as DNA: TGTGCCAGCAGTTCCGGCAGGGGACGAAGACAGCCCCAGCATTTT.

This clone has just a few counts. V gene TRBV21-1 combines with J gene TRBJ1-1. TRBV21-1 represents a pseudogene. The CDR3 covers 14 residues. CDR3 nucleotide sequence: TGTGCCAGCAGCCTAGCCCGGCGGGGCACTGAAGCTTTCTTT. This codes for CASSLARRGTEAFF.

This chain joins TRBV18 and TRBJ1-1, with 7 bases aligning to TRBD1. Unmatched junction bases numbered 5, after V lost 7 bases and J lost 3 bases. The germline V gene has CDR1 KGHSH and CDR2 LQKENI. CDR3 length: 13 amino acids. The CDR3 nucleotides are TGTGCCAGCTTTATACAGGGGCACACTGAAGCTTTCTTT. Its translation is CASFIQGHTEAFF.

The chain recombines TRBV2 with TRBJ2-6; a possible D gene is TRBD1 (5 bases). The germline V gene has CDR1 SNHLY and CDR2 FYNNEI. Trimming removed 6 bases from V and 0 bases from J, with 15 bases in between. There are 17 residues in the CDR3. The CDR3 nucleotides read TGTGCCAGCAGCGGGTCGCTCGACAGCTCTGGGGCCAACGTCCTGACTTTC. As protein: CASSGSLDSSGANVLTF.

The chain uses TRBV5-1 and TRBJ2-2, with D possibly matching TRBD2 (6 bases). CDR1 is SGHRS and CDR2 is YFSETQ in the germline V gene. The CDR3 contains 16 residues. Trimming removed 0 bases from V and 5 bases from J, with 14 bases in between. Here the CDR3 reads CASSLVPGESTGELFF. As DNA, the CDR3 is TGCGCCAGCAGCTTGGTCCCGGGAGAGAGTACCGGGGAGCTGTTTTTT.

This clone appeared a single time. CDR3 amino acids: CASSTKPGQGNQPQHF. The CDR3 region has the DNA TGCGCCAGCAGCACAAAACCGGGACAGGGTAATCAGCCCCAGCATTTT. The chain employs TRBV4-1 and TRBJ1-5; 9 bases agree with TRBD1. CDR3 size: 16 residues. Germline V gene lookup returns CDR1 MGHRA and CDR2 YSYEKL. Trimming took 5 bases from V and 4 from J; bases not matched to a gene: 9.